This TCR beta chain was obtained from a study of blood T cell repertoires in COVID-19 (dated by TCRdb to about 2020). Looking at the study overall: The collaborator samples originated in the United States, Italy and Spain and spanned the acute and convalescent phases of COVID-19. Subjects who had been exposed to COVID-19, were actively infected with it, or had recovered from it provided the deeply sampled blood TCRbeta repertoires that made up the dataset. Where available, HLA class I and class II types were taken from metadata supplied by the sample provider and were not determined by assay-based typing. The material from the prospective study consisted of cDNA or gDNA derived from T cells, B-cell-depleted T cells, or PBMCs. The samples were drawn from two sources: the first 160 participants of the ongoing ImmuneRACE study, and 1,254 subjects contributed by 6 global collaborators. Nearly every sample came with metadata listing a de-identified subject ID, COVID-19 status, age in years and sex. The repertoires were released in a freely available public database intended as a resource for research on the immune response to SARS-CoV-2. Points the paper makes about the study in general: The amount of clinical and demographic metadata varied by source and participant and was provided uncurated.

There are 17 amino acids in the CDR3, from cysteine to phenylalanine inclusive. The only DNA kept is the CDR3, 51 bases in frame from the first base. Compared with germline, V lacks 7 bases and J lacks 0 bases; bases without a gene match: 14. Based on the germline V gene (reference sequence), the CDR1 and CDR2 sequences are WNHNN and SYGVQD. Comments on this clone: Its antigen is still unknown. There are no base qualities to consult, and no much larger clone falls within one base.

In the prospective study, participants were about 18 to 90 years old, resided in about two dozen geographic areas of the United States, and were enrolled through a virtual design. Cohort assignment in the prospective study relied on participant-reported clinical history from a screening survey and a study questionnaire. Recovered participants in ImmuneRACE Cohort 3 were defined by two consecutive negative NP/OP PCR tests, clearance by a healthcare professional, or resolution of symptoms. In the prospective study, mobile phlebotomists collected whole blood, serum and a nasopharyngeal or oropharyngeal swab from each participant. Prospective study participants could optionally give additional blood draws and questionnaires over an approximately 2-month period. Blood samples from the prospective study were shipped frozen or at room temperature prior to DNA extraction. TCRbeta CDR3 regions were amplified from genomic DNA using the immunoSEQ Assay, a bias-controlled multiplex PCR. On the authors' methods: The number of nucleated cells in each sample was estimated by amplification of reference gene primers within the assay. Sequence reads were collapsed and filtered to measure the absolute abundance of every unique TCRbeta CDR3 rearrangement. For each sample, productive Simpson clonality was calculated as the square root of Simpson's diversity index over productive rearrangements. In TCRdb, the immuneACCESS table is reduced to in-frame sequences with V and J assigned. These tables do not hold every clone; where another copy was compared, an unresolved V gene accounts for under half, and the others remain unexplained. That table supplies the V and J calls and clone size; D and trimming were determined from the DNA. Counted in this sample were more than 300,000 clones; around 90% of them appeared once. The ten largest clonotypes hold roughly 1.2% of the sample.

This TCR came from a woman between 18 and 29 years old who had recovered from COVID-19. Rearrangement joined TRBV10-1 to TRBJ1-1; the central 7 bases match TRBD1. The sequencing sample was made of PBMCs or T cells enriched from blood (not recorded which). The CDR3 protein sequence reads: CASKPPAPQGVNTEAFF. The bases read TGCGCCAGCAAGCCCCCTGCCCCCCAGGGGGTGAACACTGAAGCTTTCTTT.